The source of this T cell receptor (beta chain) is a study of blood T cell repertoires in COVID-19. In the original processing: From reference gene primer amplification, estimates of nucleated cell counts were derived. TCRdb's copy holds only in-frame clones and misses some; the assay was immunoSEQ multiplex PCR. D and trimming come from the DNA, and the V and J calls and clone size come from that table. The sample contains 150,000 to 200,000 clones, around 89% of which appear only once. The V gene lost 2 bases and the J gene lost 6 bases, with 13 bases spanning the gap. The germline CDR1 and CDR2 sequences are SGHRS and YFSETQ. This CDR3 has 14 residues.

This sequence joins TRBV5-1 and TRBJ2-3, with D tentatively TRBD2 (5 bases). The sequence was collected from a man aged 55 to 70 with acute or convalescent COVID-19. Sample: peripheral blood. The CDR3 nucleotides read TGCGCCAGCAGCTTCGGGAACTCGGGGGATACGCAGTATTTT. Translated, it gives CASSFGNSGDTQYF. The full variable domain, completed using reference TRBV5-1 and TRBJ2-3, is KAGVTQTPRYLIKTRGQQVTLSCSPISGHRSVSWYQQTPGQGLQFLFEYFSETQRNKGNFPGRFSGRQFSNSRSEMNVSTLELGDSALYLCASSFGNSGDTQYFGPGTRLTVL.